This TCR beta chain was identified during a study of blood T cell repertoires in COVID-19. The CDR3 spans 15 residues. V was pared by 1 base and J by 7 bases, with 18 bases between. The germline CDR1 and CDR2 sequences are SGHKS and YYEKEE (reference sequence). Original analysis: Amplified reference gene primers provided the basis for estimating nucleated cell counts. TCRdb's table, derived via immunoSEQ multiplex PCR, lists solely in-frame clones and lacks some. V, J and clone size derive from that table, while D and trimming were established from the DNA sequence. This repertoire shows tens of thousands of clones, roughly two thirds found once; its top ten account for around half.

The TCR sequence derives from a woman aged 55-69 years who had been exposed to COVID-19. Sequencing used PBMCs or T cells enriched from blood (not recorded which). V is TRBV5-5 and J is TRBJ2-7, with TRBD2 as a possible D gene (5 bases). The CDR3 spells CASSLKPVGSNEQYF. CDR3 nucleotide sequence: TGTGCCAGCAGCTTGAAGCCTGTGGGGAGTAATGAGCAGTACTTC. Based on the CDR3 plus reference TRBV5-5 and TRBJ2-7, the full variable domain is DAGVTQSPTHLIKTRGQQVTLRCSPISGHKSVSWYQQVLGQGPQFIFQYYEKEERGRGNFPDRFSARQFPNYSSELNVNALLLGDSALYLCASSLKPVGSNEQYFGPGTRLTVT.